A selection of T cell receptor beta chains follows, all from one sample in a study of identifying expanded T cells in peripheral blood. Sequenced by immunoSEQ multiplex PCR; TCRdb stores in-frame clones only, minus some. The repertoire includes about 100,000 clones, over 80% of them detected once, and about 5.5% sits in the top ten. The source material was blood. The origin of the receptors is a person aged 18 to 75 in good health. Each CDR3 is given with its conserved first and last residue. A D gene is named only where the DNA matches it firmly. Clone size appears in some rows only: once, few, many, or a class for an expanded clone.

d_call j_call clone_size v_call cdr3_nt cdr3_aa
- TRBJ2-1 - TRBV5-1 TGCGCCAGCAGCCCCGGGGCAGGGGGGTATAATGAGCAGTTCTTC CASSPGAGGYNEQFF
TRBD1 TRBJ1-5 few TRBV7-2 TGTGCCAGCAGTCGGGACAGTCAAAATCAGCCCCAGCATTTT CASSRDSQNQPQHF
- TRBJ1-2 - TRBV2 TGTGCCAGCAGTGCCCGGGCTGGTGGCTACACCTTC CASSARAGGYTF
TRBD2 TRBJ2-1 - TRBV6-6 TGTGCCAGCAGTTACTCGTTGTCGGGGGGGCATGAGCAGTTCTTC CASSYSLSGGHEQFF
- TRBJ1-3 - TRBV9 TGTGCCAGCAGCGCAGGGACCGCTGGAAACACCATATATTTT CASSAGTAGNTIYF
- TRBJ2-3 - TRBV5-1 TGCGCCAGCAGCTTGAGAGGCGGACAGGCGGGGTGGGATACGCAGTATTTT CASSLRGGQAGWDTQYF
- TRBJ2-7 - TRBV5-3 TGTGCCAGAAGCTTGTTTGCGTTTGCTTGTCCGGACACCCCGTACGAGCAGTACTTC CARSLFAFACPDTPYEQYF
- TRBJ2-7 once TRBV30 TGTGCCTGGGTCCCAAGGGGGGAGGGCCGGTACGAGCAGTACTTC CAWVPRGEGRYEQYF
- TRBJ2-5 - TRBV5-8 TGTGCCAGCAGCTATACTGGGGGAGGAGAGACCCAGTACTTC CASSYTGGGETQYF
- TRBJ1-2 - TRBV6-5 TGTGCCAGCAGTTACTCGATCAACTATGGCTACACCTTC CASSYSINYGYTF
TRBD1 TRBJ2-3 - TRBV5-1 TGCGCCAGCAGCTGGGCGGGACAGGGCGCAGATACGCAGTATTTT CASSWAGQGADTQYF
TRBD1 TRBJ1-2 - TRBV9 TGTGCCAGCAGCCCCCCGGGCAGGGGGCCCTCTGGCTACACCTTC CASSPPGRGPSGYTF
TRBD1 TRBJ1-5 once TRBV2 TGTGCCAGCACGGACAGGGGATATGGCAATCAGCCCCAGCATTTT CASTDRGYGNQPQHF
- TRBJ2-1 - TRBV19 TGTGCCAGTAGTATCCGAATAGCGGTTAACAATGAGCAGTTCTTC CASSIRIAVNNEQFF
- TRBJ1-1 - TRBV30 TGTGCCACCAATAGGCAGGGAGGCATGAACACTGAAGCTTTCTTT CATNRQGGMNTEAFF
TRBD1 TRBJ1-2 - TRBV30 TGTGCCTGGAGTGGGGGCCCCGGTGGACAGGGCTACTATGGCTACACCTTC CAWSGGPGGQGYYGYTF
- TRBJ1-5 once TRBV4-1 TGCGCCAGCAGCCCAACAGGGATGGTTGGCAATCAGCCCCAGCATTTT CASSPTGMVGNQPQHF
TRBD1 TRBJ1-1 once TRBV30 TGTGCCTGGAGTACCGACAGGGCCAACACTGAAGCTTTCTTT CAWSTDRANTEAFF
- TRBJ2-7 - TRBV7-7 TGTGCCAGCAGCTTAGGCGGCAGGGAGTACGAGCAGTACTTC CASSLGGREYEQYF
- TRBJ2-5 - TRBV5-1 TGCGCCAGCAGGAGGGCAGGGACAGAGACCCAGTACTTC CASRRAGTETQYF
- TRBJ1-2 few TRBV28 TGTGCCACCAGAACCTCGGGACTAAACTCCCTCAGGAACTATGGCTACACCTTC CATRTSGLNSLRNYGYTF
- TRBJ2-1 - TRBV7-6 TGTGCCAGCAGCTTAGAGATCTACAATGAGCAGTTCTTC CASSLEIYNEQFF
TRBD2 TRBJ2-3 - TRBV14 TGTGCCAGCAGCCGACTGAGGACTAGCCCCACCGCAGATACGCAGTATTTT CASSRLRTSPTADTQYF
- TRBJ1-5 - TRBV2 TGTGCCAGCAGGAACGACGGCAACAATCAGCCCCAGCATTTT CASRNDGNNQPQHF
- TRBJ1-1 - TRBV7-9 TGTGCCAGCAGCTTGGGTGGCCAGGGGCCGGAGAACACTGAAGCTTTCTTT CASSLGGQGPENTEAFF
- TRBJ1-2 - TRBV7-6 TGTGCCAGCGCGCCTGGGGCGCACGGCTATGGCTACACCTTC CASAPGAHGYGYTF